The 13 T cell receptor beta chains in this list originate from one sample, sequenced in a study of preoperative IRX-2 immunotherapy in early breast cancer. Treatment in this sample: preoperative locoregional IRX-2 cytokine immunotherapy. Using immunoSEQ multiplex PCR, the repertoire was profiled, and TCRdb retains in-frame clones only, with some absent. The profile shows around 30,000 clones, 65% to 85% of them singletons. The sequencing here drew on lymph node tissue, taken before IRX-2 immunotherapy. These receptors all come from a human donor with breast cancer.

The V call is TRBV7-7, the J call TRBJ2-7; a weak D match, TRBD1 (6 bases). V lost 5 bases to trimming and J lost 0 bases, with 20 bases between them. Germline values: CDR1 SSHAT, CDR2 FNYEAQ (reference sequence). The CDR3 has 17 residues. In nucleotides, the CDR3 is TGTGCCAGCAGCGCGTTAACAGGGACCGGTCACTCCTACGAGCAGTACTTC. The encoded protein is CASSALTGTGHSYEQYF.

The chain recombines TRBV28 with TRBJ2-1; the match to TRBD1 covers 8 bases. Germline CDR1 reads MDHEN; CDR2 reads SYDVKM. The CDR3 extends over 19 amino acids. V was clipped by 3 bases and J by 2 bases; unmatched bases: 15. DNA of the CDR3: TGTGCCAGCAGTTTGTGGGCAGGGGGCTTTTCGAGTACCTACAATGAGCAGTTCTTC. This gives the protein CASSLWAGGFSSTYNEQFF.

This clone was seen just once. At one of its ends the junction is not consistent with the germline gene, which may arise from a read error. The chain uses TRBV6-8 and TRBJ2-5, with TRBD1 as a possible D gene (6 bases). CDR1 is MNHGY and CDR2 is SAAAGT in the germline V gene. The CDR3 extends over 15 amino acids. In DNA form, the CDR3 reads TGTGCCATCAGTGGAGGTTTGGCAGGGGCGGAGACCCAGTACTTC. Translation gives CAISGGLAGAETQYF.

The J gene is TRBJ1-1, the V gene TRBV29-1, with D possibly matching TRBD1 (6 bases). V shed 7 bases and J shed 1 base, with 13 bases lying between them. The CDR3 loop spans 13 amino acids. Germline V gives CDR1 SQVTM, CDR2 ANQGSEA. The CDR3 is CSAPATGNTEAFF. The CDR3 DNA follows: TGCAGCGCCCCTGCGACAGGGAACACTGAAGCTTTCTTT.

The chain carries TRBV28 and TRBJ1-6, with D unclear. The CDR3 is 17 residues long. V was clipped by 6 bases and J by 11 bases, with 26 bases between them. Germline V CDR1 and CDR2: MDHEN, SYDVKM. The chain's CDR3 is CASSATVGRVPWAPLHF. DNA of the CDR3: TGTGCCAGCAGCGCGACGGTTGGGCGGGTCCCTTGGGCACCCCTCCACTTT.

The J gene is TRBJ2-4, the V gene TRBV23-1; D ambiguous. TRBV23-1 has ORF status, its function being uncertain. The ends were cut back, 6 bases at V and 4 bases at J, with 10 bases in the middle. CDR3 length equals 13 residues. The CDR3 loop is CASSFPGKNIQYF. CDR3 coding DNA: TGCGCCAGCAGCTTCCCCGGGAAAAACATTCAGTACTTC.

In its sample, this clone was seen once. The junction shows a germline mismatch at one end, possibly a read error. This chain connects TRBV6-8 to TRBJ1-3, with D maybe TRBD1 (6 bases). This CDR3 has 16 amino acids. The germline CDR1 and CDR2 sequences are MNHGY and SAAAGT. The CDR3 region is CAISPPGTSSGNTIYF. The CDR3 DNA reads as TGTGCCATCAGTCCTCCCGGGACAAGCTCTGGAAACACCATATATTTT.

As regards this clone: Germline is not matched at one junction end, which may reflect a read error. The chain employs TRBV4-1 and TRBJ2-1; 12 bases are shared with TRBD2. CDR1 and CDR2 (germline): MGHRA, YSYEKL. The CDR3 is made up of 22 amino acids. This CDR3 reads CTSSQDRGTSGGPRLVYNEQFF. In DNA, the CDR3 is TGCACCAGCAGCCAAGATCGGGGAACTAGCGGGGGGCCCCGTTTGGTCTACAATGAGCAGTTCTTC.

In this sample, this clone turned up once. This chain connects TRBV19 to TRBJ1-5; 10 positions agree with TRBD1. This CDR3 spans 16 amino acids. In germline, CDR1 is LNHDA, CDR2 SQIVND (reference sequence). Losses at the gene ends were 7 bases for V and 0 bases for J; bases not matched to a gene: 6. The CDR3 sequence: CASKVWTGGSNQPQHF. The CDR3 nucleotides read TGTGCCAGTAAAGTATGGACAGGGGGTAGCAATCAGCCCCAGCATTTT.

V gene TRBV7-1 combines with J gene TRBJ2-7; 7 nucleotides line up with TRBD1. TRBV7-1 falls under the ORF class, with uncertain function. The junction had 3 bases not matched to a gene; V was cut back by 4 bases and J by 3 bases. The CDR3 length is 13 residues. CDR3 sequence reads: CASSLGTVYEQYF. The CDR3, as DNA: TGTGCCAGCAGCTTAGGGACAGTCTACGAGCAGTACTTC.

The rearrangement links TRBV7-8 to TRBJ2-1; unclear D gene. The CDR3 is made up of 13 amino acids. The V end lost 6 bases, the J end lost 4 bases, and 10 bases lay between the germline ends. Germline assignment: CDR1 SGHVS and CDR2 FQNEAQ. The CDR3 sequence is CASSPPEYNEQFF. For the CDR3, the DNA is TGTGCCAGCAGTCCCCCGGAGTACAATGAGCAGTTCTTC.

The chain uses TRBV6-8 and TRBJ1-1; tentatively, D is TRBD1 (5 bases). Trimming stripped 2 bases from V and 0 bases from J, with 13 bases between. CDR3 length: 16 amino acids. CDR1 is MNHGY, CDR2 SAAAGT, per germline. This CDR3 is CASSYTQGNLNTEAFF. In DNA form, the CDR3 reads TGTGCCAGCAGTTACACGCAGGGCAATTTGAACACTGAAGCTTTCTTT.

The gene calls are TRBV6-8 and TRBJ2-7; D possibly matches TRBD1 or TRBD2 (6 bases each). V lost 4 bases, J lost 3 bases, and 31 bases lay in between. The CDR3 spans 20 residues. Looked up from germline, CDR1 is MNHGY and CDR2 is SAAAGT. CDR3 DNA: TGTGCCAGCAGTTTACTCCCCCCATCTGGGGGGCGCGGAATTTTCTACGAGCAGTACTTC. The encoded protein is CASSLLPPSGGRGIFYEQYF.